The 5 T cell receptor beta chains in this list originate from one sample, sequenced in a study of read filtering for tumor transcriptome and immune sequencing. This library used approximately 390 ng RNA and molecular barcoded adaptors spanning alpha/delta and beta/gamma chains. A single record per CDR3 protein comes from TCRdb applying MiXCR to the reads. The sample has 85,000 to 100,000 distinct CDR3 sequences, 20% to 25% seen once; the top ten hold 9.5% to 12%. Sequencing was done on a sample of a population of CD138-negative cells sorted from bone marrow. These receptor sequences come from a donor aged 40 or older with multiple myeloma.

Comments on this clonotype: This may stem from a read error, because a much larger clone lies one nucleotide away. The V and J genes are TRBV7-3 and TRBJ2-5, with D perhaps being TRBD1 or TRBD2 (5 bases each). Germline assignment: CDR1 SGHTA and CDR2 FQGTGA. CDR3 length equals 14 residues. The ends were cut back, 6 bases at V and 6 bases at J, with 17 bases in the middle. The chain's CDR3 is CASRVSGQGKTQYF. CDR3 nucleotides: TGTGCCAGCAGGGTGTCGGGGCAAGGAAAGACCCAGTACTTC.

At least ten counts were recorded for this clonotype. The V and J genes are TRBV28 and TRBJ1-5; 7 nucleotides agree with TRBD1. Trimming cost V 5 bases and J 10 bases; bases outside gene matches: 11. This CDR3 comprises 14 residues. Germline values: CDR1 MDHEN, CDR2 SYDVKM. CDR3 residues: CASSRRQGTIPQHF. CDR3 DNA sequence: TGTGCCAGCAGTCGTCGACAGGGAACCATACCCCAGCATTTT.

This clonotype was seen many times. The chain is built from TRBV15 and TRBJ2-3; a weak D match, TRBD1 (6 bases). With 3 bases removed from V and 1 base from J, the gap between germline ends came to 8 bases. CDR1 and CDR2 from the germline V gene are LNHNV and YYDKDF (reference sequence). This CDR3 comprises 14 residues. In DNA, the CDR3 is TGTGCCACCAGCAGCTGGGGGCGCACAGATACGCAGTATTTT. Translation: CATSSWGRTDTQYF.

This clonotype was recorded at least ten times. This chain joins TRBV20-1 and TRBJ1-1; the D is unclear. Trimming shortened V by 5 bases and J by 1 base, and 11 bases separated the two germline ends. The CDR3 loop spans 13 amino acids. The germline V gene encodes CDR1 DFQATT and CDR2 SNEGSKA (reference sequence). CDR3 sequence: CSAAAPTNTEAFF. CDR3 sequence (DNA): TGCAGTGCTGCAGCACCGACGAACACTGAAGCTTTCTTT.

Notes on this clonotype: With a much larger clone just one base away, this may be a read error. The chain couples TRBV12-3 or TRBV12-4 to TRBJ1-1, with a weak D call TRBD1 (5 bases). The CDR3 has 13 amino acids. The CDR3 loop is CASSSTVNAEAFF. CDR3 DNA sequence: TGTGCCAGCAGTTCGACAGTGAACGCTGAAGCTTTCTTT.